The sample holds many counts of the clone carrying this TCR beta chain. For TCRbeta, the library was prepared with unique molecular identifiers. TCRdb reanalysed the PCR reads using MiXCR and keeps one entry per CDR3 protein. Of 420,000 or so distinct CDR3 sequences in the sample, approximately 10% were seen once. This entry comes from a study of T-cell reconstitution after alpha-beta-depleted transplantation in children. CDR1 is SGHTA and CDR2 is FQGNSA in the germline V gene. V was pared by 1 base and J by 4 bases, with 4 bases of the junction left unmatched. The CDR3 has 15 residues. The sample consisted of PBMCs from the stem cell graft donor, taken from the stem cell graft. This TCR was sampled from a human donor who donated a stem cell graft to a child with acute myeloid leukemia. The chain carries TRBV7-2 and TRBJ1-5; TRBD1 matches 7 bases. This CDR3 is CASSLGQGLNQPQHF. The CDR3 DNA reads TGTGCCAGCAGCTTAGGACAGGGCCTAAATCAGCCCCAGCATTTT. The full variable domain, completed using reference TRBV7-2 and TRBJ1-5, is GAGVSQSPSNKVTEKGKDVELRCDPISGHTALYWYRQSLGQGLEFLIYFQGNSAPDKSGLPSDRFSAERTGGSVSTLTIQRTQQEDSAVYLCASSLGQGLNQPQHFGDGTRLSIL.